Described below is a single T cell receptor (beta chain) sequence and its context. V gave up 6 bases and J gave up 13 bases; unmatched junction bases: 9. CDR3 length: 13 residues. CDR1 LNHDA and CDR2 SQIVND come from the germline V gene (reference sequence). In the original processing: Estimates of nucleated cell counts were drawn from the amplification of reference gene primers. Libraries were prepared by immunoSEQ multiplex PCR; TCRdb keeps only in-frame clonotypes and omits some of them. Clone size and the V and J calls come from that table; the DNA yielded D and trimming. The sample contains fewer than 300,000 clones, about 82% of which appear only once. This sample was taken from a study of blood T cell repertoires in COVID-19. Study in general: Whether acute or convalescent, the COVID-19 samples came from the United States, Italy and Spain. The analysed material was cDNA or gDNA that came from T cells, B-cell-depleted T cells, or PBMCs.

Sequenced: peripheral blood. V and J are TRBV19 and TRBJ1-4; the match to TRBD1 covers 9 bases. The receptor was derived from a man aged 45-65 years with active or convalescent COVID-19. CDR3 DNA: TGTGCCAGTAGCAATGGTGGACAGGGGTCACTGTTTTTT. Translated: CASSNGGQGSLFF.